The 12 T cell receptor beta chains reported below all come from one sample, sequenced in a study of Graves' ophthalmopathy and Graves' hyperthyroidism (dated by TCRdb to about 2018). Sequencing used an Illumina HiSeq 2000. For repertoire sequencing, TCR beta CDR3 regions were amplified from RNA transcripts. HTBI primers and the Qiagen OneStep RT-PCR kit were used in a first-round RT-PCR, which was followed by a second-round multiplex PCR, size selection and purification. In-frame beta chains were kept once TCRdb had trimmed the public reads at Q25 with fastp and called clones with MiXCR. Each entry merges the rows of one CDR3 protein and shows their most common DNA and genes. The sample records around 670,000 distinct CDR3 sequences, approximately 40% of which are singletons. The top ten constitute approximately 46% of the sample. The specimen was peripheral blood. All receptors derive from an adult man with Graves' ophthalmopathy.

This chain links TRBV29-1 with TRBJ2-5, with TRBD2 as a possible D gene (7 bases). CDR1 is SQVTM and CDR2 is ANQGSEA in the germline V gene. The CDR3 is made up of 11 amino acids. In DNA, the CDR3 is TGCAGGGCGGGGGCTCAAGAGACCCAGTACTTC. Protein product: CRAGAQETQYF. The full variable domain, with the rest looked up from reference TRBV29-1 and TRBJ2-5, is SAVISQKPSRDICQRGTSLTIQCQVDSQVTMMFWYRQQPGQSLTLIATANQGSEATYESGFVIDKFPISRPNLTFSTLTVSNMSPEDSSIYLCRAGAQETQYFGPGTRLLVL.

The sample holds a few counts of this clonotype. The chain recombines TRBV9 with TRBJ1-1; D not certain. CDR3 length: 14 amino acids. Germline V gene data show CDR1 as SGDLS and CDR2 as YYNGEE. The V and J ends lost 4 bases and 3 bases respectively, with 13 bases between them. CDR3 nucleotides: TGTGCCAGCAGCCTAAGCCGTTGGTACACTGAAGCTTTCTTT. Its translation: CASSLSRWYTEAFF.

This sequence joins TRBV7-8 and TRBJ2-5; D ambiguous. Per the germline V gene, CDR1 is SGHVS and CDR2 is FQNEAQ. The CDR3 is 13 amino acids. V was trimmed by 8 bases and J by 2 bases, leaving 12 bases between them. The CDR3, as DNA: TGTGCCAGCCGGTGGGCACCACAAGAGACCCAGTACTTC. It encodes CASRWAPQETQYF.

In nucleotides, the CDR3 is TGTGCCACCAGCAGAGACAAGACAGGGACTGGAAACACCTTC. The encoded protein is CATSRDKTGTGNTF. The J gene is TRBJ1-2, the V gene TRBV15, with 7 positions matching TRBD1. CDR3 length equals 14 residues. V lost 0 bases and J lost 12; bases outside the gene matches: 10. The germline gives CDR1 LNHNV, CDR2 YYDKDF (reference sequence).

This clonotype has only a few counts. The V call is TRBV19, the J call TRBJ1-2; D gene uncertain. CDR1 is LNHDA, CDR2 SQIVND, per germline (reference sequence). V lost 4 bases, J lost 7 bases, and 16 bases lay in between. CDR3 length: 14 amino acids. The CDR3 DNA follows: TGTGCCAGTAGTACCCGCCCAGGCAGTGTTGGCTACACCTTC. Its protein product is CASSTRPGSVGYTF.

This sequence joins TRBV7-8 and TRBJ1-1; D not certain. Germline loops: CDR1 SGHVS, CDR2 FQNEAQ. V was cut by 1 base and J by 2 bases, with 14 bases left in between. This CDR3 is 16 amino acids long. In nucleotides, the CDR3 is TGTGCCAGCAGCTTAGGGATGGGCGGAATTAACACTGAAGCTTTCTTT. It codes for CASSLGMGGINTEAFF.

Concerning this clonotype: The CDR3 does not close with the conserved phenylalanine or tryptophan, likely indicating a read error. V is TRBV9 and J is TRBJ2-5; TRBD2 agrees at 8 bases. The CDR3 has 15 residues. Germline lookup yields CDR1 SGDLS and CDR2 YYNGEE. V gave up 5 bases and J gave up 5 bases; unmatched junction bases: 11. For the CDR3, the DNA is TGTGCCAGCAGTTTGCGGGCGGGAGGAGGGGAGACCCAGTACGTC. It translates to CASSLRAGGGETQYV.

This chain connects TRBV2 to TRBJ1-6; D not certain. The germline V gene encodes CDR1 SNHLY and CDR2 FYNNEI. The V end lost 5 bases, the J end lost 3 bases, and 11 bases lay between the germline ends. The CDR3 spans 15 residues. CDR3 amino acids: CASSYSEVYNSPLHF. The CDR3 DNA reads as TGTGCCAGCAGTTACTCGGAGGTCTATAATTCACCCCTCCACTTT.

Concerning this clonotype itself: A much larger clone is a single base away; this may be a read error. The conserved phenylalanine or tryptophan normally closing the CDR3 is absent here, so this likely arose from a read error. The chain joins TRBV15 to TRBJ1-3; maybe TRBD1 (6 bases). The CDR3 spans 17 residues. V was pared by 0 bases and J by 0 bases, with 12 bases between. Germline V CDR1 and CDR2: LNHNV, YYDKDF (reference sequence). The CDR3 loop is CATSRDGTRSSGNTIYL. In nucleotides, the CDR3 is TGTGCCACCAGCAGAGATGGGACACGATCCTCTGGAAACACCATATATCTT.

This clonotype occurred many times. V is TRBV10-3 and J is TRBJ1-5; TRBD1 is a possible D gene (5 bases). From germline, CDR1 is ENHRY and CDR2 SYGVKD. This CDR3 has 14 residues. V lost 0 bases and J lost 3, with 6 bases in between. The CDR3, as DNA: TGTGCCATCAGTGAGTCGACAGCCAATCAGCCCCAGCATTTT. This sequence encodes CAISESTANQPQHF.

In DNA form, the CDR3 reads TGTGCCAGCAGTTCGACAGGCTCCCCTGGGGCCAACGTCCTGACTTTC. It is translated as CASSSTGSPGANVLTF. The chain is built from TRBV12-3 or TRBV12-4 and TRBJ2-6; D may be TRBD1 (6 bases). The CDR3 consists of 16 residues. The V end lost 4 bases, the J end lost 2 bases, and 12 bases lay between the germline ends.

This clonotype was counted between two and nine times. The V gene is TRBV20-1, the J gene TRBJ2-7; possibly TRBD1 or TRBD2 for D (5 bases each). The CDR3 spans 14 residues. Deletions cut 1 base from V and 5 bases from J, with 15 bases between. Germline lookup yields CDR1 DFQATT and CDR2 SNEGSKA (reference sequence). CDR3 residues: CSARAPGTIDEQYF. The CDR3 DNA sequence: TGCAGTGCTAGAGCTCCCGGGACGATTGACGAGCAGTACTTC.